Listed below are T cell receptor beta chains from one sample, sequenced in a study of cytomegalovirus exposure and HLA in healthy donors. Some clones are missing from TCRdb's copy, which holds only in-frame ones; the method was immunoSEQ multiplex PCR. The sample lists 90,000 to 100,000 clones, about 72% occurring once. The sample consisted of PBMCs. These receptors were obtained from a woman aged 60-75 years in good health and CMV-seropositive. CDR3s include the opening cysteine and the closing phenylalanine or tryptophan. A D gene is named only where the DNA matches it firmly. Rows give clone size only sometimes, using once, few, many, or a class for an expanded clone.

d_call	clone_size	v_call	j_call	cdr3_nt	cdr3_aa
TRBD2	few	TRBV27	TRBJ2-7	TGTGCCAGCAGTCCTTTGGGACTAGCGGGAGACCGCCCGGGCGAGCAGTACTTC	CASSPLGLAGDRPGEQYF
TRBD1	NA	TRBV7-6	TRBJ2-7	TGTGCCAGCAGCCCACAGGGGTCATCCTACGAGCAGTACTTC	CASSPQGSSYEQYF
NA	few	TRBV7-9	TRBJ2-3	TGTGCCAGCAGAACATCCACAGATACGCAGTATTTT	CASRTSTDTQYF
TRBD1	NA	TRBV19	TRBJ2-4	TGTGCCAGTAGTTCTTCAGGGGGTTGGGACATTCAGTACTTC	CASSSSGGWDIQYF
NA	few	TRBV27	TRBJ2-7	TGTGCCAGCTTCGGGACAAACTACGAGCAGTACTTC	CASFGTNYEQYF
NA	NA	TRBV4-1	TRBJ2-5	TGCGCCAGCAGCCATAGGAGGTCAGAGACCCAGTACTTC	CASSHRRSETQYF
NA	few	TRBV19	TRBJ1-5	TGTGCCAGTTCCGGGACTTGGGATCAGCCCCAGCATTTT	CASSGTWDQPQHF
NA	NA	TRBV15	TRBJ2-7	TGTGCCACCAGCAGAGATCTCTACGAGCAGTACTTC	CATSRDLYEQYF
NA	NA	TRBV29-1	TRBJ1-2	TGCAGCGTTCCGAAGGGGTGGCATGGCTACACCTTC	CSVPKGWHGYTF
TRBD2	NA	TRBV7-9	TRBJ2-1	TGTGCCAGCAGCCCCCCGACAGCGGGAGGCGGGAATGAGCAGTTCTTC	CASSPPTAGGGNEQFF
TRBD1	NA	TRBV5-1	TRBJ1-2	TGCGCCAGCAGACAGTCAACAGGGGCCTCTAACTATGGCTACACCTTC	CASRQSTGASNYGYTF